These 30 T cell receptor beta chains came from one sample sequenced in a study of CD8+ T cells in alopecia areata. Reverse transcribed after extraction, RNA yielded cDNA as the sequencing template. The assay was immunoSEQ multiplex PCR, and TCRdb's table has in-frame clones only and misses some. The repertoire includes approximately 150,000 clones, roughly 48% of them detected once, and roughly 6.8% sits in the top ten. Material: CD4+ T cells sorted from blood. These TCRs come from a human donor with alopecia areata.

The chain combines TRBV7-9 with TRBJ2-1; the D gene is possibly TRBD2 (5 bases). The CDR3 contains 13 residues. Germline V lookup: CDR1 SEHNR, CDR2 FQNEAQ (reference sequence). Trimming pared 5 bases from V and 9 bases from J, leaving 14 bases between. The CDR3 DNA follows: TGTGCCAGCAGCAGCGCGGAGGCGGGTGAGCAGTTCTTC. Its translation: CASSSAEAGEQFF.

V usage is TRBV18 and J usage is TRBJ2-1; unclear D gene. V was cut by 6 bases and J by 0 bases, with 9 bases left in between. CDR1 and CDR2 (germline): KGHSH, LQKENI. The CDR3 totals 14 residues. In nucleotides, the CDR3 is TGTGCCAGCTCCCGAGAAAGCTCCTACAATGAGCAGTTCTTC. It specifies CASSRESSYNEQFF.

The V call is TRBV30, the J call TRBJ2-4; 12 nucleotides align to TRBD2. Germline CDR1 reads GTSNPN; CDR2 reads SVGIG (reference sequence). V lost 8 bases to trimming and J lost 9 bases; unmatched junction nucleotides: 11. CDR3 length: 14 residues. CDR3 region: CAAVLAGGLGIQYF. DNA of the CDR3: TGTGCCGCAGTACTAGCGGGAGGCCTTGGCATTCAGTACTTC.

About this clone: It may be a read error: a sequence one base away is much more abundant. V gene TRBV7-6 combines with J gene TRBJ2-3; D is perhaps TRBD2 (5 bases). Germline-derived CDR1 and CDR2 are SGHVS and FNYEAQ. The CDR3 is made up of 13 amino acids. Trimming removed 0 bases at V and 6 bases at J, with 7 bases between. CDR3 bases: TGTGCCAGCAGCTTAGCGGGAGTGGATACGCAGTATTTT. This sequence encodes CASSLAGVDTQYF.

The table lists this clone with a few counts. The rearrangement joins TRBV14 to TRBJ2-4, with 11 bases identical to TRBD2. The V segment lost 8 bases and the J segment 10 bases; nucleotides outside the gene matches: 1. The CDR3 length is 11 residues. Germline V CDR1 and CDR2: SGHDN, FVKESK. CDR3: CASGTSGIQYF. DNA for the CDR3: TGTGCCAGCGGGACTAGCGGTATTCAGTACTTC.

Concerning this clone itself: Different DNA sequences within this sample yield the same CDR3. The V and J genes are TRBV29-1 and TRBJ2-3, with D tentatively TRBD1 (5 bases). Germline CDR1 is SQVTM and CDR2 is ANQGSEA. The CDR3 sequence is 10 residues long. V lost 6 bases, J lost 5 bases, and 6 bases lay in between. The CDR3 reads CSVGLDTQYF. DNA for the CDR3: TGCAGCGTGGGGCTAGATACGCAGTATTTT.

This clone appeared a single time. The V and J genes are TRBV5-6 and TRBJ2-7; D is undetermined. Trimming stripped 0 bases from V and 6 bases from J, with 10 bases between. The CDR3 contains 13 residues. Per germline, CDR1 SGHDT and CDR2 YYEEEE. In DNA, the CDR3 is TGTGCCAGCAGCTTGGCCTTCCGCGCCGAGCAGTACTTC. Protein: CASSLAFRAEQYF. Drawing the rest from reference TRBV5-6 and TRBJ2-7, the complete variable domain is DAGVTQSPTHLIKTRGQQVTLRCSPKSGHDTVSWYQQALGQGPQFIFQYYEEEERQRGNFPDRFSGHQFPNYSSELNVNALLLGDSALYLCASSLAFRAEQYFGPGTRLTVT.

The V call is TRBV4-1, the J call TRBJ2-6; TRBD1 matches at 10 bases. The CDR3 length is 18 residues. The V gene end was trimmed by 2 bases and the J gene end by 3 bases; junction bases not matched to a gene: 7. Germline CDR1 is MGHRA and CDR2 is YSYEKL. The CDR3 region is CASSQSTGGAYGANVLTF. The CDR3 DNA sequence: TGCGCCAGCAGCCAATCGACAGGGGGCGCTTATGGGGCCAACGTCCTGACTTTC.

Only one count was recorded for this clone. Here the CDR3 reads CASREDGDTQYF. DNA of the CDR3: TGCGCCAGCAGGGAGGATGGAGATACGCAGTATTTT. V gene TRBV5-1 combines with J gene TRBJ2-3; weak D call: TRBD2 (5 bases). CDR1 and CDR2 (germline): SGHRS, YFSETQ. The CDR3 covers 12 residues. V shed 5 bases and J shed 5 bases, with 9 bases lying between them.

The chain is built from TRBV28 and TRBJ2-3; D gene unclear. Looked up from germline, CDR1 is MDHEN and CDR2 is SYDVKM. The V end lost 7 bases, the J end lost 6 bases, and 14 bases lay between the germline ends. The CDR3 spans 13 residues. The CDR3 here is CASIGGATDTQYF. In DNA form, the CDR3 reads TGTGCCAGCATCGGCGGAGCCACTGATACGCAGTATTTT.

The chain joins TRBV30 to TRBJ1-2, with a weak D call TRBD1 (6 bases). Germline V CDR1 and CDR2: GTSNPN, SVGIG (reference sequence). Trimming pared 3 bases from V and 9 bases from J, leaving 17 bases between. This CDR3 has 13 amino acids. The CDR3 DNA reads TGTGCCTGGAGGACAGGCCGACGGTATCGCTACACCTTC. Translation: CAWRTGRRYRYTF.

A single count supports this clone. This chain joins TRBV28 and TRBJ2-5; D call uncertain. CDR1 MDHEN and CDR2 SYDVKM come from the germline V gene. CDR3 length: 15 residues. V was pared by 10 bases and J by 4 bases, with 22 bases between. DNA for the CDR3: TGTGCCACCATCGGGTCAGCTTTGGGTGGAGAGACCCAGTACTTC. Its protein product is CATIGSALGGETQYF.

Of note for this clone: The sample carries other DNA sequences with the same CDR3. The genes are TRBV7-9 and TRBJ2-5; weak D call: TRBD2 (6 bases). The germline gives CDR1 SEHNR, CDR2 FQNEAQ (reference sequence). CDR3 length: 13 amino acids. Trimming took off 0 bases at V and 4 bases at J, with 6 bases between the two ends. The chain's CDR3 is CASSLAGGETQYF. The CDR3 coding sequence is TGTGCCAGCAGCTTAGCGGGGGGAGAGACCCAGTACTTC. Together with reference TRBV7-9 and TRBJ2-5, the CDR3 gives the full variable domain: DTGVSQNPRHKITKRGQNVTFRCDPISEHNRLYWYRQTLGQGPEFLTYFQNEAQLEKSRLLSDRFSAERPKGSFSTLEIQRTEQGDSAMYLCASSLAGGETQYFGPGTRLLVL.

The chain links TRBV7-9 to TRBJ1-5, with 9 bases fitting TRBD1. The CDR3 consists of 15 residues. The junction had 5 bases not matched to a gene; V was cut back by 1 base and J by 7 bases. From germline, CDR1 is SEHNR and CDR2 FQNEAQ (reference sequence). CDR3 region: CASSLGTGEGQPQHF. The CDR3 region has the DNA TGTGCCAGCAGCTTAGGGACAGGGGAGGGCCAGCCCCAGCATTTT.

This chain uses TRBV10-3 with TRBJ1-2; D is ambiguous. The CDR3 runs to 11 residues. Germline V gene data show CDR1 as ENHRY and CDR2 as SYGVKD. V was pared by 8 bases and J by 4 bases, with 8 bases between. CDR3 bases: TGTGCCATCGGGCCACCCTATGGCTACACCTTC. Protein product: CAIGPPYGYTF.

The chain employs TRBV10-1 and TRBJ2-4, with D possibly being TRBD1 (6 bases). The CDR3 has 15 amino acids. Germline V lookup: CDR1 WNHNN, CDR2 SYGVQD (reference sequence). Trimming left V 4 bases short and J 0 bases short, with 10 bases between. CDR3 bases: TGCGCCAGCAGTGTGGGGGCTCAAGCCAAAAACATTCAGTACTTC. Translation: CASSVGAQAKNIQYF.

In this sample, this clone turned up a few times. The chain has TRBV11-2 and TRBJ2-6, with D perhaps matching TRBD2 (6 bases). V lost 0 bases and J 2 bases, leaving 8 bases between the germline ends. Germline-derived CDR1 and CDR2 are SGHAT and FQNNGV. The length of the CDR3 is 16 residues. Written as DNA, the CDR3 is TGTGCCAGCAGCTTAGATCGCGGGGCTGGGGCCAACGTCCTGACTTTC. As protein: CASSLDRGAGANVLTF.

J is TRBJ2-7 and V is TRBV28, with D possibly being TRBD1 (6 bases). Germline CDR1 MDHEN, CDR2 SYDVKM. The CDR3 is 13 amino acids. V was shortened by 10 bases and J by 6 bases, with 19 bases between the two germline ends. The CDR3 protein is CATRGGTTGEQYF. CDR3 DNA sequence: TGTGCCACCAGGGGTGGGACGACCGGCGAGCAGTACTTC.

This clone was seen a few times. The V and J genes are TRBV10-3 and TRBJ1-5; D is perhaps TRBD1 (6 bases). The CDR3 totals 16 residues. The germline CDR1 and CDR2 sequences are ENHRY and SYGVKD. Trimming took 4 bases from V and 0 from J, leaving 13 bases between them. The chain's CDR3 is CAISAGLGASNQPQHF. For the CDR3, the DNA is TGTGCCATCAGTGCCGGGTTGGGGGCTAGCAATCAGCCCCAGCATTTT.

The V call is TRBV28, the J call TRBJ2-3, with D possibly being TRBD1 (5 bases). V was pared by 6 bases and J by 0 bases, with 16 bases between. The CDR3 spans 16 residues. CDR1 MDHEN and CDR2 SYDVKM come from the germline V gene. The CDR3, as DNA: TGTGCCAGCAGACCCCCATGGGGCTCTAGCACAGATACGCAGTATTTT. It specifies CASRPPWGSSTDTQYF.

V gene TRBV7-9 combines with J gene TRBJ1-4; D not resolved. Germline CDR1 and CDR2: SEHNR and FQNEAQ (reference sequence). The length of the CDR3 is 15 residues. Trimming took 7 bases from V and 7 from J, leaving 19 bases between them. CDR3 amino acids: CASTTTNSGIEKLFF. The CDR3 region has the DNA TGTGCCAGCACCACAACGAATAGTGGGATTGAAAAACTGTTTTTT.

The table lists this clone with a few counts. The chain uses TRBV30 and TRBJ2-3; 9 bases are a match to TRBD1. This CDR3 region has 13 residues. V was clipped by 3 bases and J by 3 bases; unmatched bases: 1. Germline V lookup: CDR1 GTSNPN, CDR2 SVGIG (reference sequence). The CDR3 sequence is CAWSGTGTDTQYF. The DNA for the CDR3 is TGTGCCTGGAGCGGGACAGGGACAGATACGCAGTATTTT.

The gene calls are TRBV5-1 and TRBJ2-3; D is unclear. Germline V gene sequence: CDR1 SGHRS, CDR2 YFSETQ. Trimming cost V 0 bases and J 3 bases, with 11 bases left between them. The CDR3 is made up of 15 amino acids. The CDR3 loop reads CASSLEDGATDTQYF. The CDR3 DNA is TGCGCCAGCAGCTTGGAGGACGGAGCAACAGATACGCAGTATTTT.

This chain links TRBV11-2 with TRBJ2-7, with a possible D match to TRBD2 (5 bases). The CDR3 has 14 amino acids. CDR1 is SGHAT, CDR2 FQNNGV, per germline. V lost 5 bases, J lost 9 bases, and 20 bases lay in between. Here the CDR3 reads CASSPSGILPGQYF. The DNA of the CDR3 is TGTGCCAGCAGCCCAAGCGGTATCCTCCCGGGGCAGTACTTC.

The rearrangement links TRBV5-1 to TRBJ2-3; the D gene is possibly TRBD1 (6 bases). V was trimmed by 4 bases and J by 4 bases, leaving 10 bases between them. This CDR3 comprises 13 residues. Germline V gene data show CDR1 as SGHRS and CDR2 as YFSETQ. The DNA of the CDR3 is TGCGCCAGCAGCCAGGGGACGGCAGATACGCAGTATTTT. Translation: CASSQGTADTQYF.

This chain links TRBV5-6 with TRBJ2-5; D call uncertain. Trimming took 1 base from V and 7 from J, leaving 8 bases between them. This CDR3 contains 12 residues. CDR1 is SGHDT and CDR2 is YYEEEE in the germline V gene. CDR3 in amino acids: CASSLSLGTQYF. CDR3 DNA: TGTGCCAGCAGCTTGTCTCTTGGGACCCAGTACTTC.

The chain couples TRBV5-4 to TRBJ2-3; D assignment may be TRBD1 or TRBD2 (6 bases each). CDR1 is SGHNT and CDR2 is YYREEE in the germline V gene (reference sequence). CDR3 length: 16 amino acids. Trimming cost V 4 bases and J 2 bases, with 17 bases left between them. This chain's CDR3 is CASSGGLARVTDTQYF. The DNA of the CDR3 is TGTGCCAGCAGCGGGGGGCTGGCAAGAGTCACAGATACGCAGTATTTT.

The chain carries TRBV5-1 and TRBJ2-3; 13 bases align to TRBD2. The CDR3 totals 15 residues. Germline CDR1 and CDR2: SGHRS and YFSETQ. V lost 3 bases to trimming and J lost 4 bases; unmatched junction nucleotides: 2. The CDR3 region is CASSSGLAGADTQYF. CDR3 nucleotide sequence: TGCGCCAGCAGCTCCGGACTAGCGGGAGCAGATACGCAGTATTTT.

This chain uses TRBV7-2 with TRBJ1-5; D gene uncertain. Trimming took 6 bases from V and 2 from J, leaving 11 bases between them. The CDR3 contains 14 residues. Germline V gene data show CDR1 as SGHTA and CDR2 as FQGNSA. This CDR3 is CASRKGGGNQPQHF. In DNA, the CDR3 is TGTGCCAGCAGGAAAGGAGGAGGCAATCAGCCCCAGCATTTT.

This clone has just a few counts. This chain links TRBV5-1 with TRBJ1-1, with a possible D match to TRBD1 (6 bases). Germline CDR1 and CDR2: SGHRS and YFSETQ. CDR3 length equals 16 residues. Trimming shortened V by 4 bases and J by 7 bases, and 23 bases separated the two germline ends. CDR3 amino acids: CASSPRGGGQIGEAFF. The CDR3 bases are TGCGCCAGCAGCCCGAGGGGTGGGGGGCAGATTGGTGAAGCTTTCTTT.